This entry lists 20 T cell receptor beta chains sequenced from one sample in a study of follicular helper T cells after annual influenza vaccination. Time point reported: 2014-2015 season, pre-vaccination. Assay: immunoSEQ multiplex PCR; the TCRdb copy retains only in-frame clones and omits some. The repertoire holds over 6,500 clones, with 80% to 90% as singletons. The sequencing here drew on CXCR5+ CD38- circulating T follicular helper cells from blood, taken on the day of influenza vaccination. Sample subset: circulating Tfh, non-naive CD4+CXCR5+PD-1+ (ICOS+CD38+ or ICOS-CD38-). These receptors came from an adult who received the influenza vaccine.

The CDR3 region is CAWSVRGNQPQHF. The CDR3 DNA is TGTGCCTGGAGTGTACGTGGGAATCAGCCCCAGCATTTT. This sequence joins TRBV30 and TRBJ1-5; unclear D gene. The V end lost 0 bases, the J end lost 4 bases, and 7 bases lay between the germline ends. Germline CDR1 is GTSNPN and CDR2 is SVGIG (reference sequence). This CDR3 is 13 amino acids long.

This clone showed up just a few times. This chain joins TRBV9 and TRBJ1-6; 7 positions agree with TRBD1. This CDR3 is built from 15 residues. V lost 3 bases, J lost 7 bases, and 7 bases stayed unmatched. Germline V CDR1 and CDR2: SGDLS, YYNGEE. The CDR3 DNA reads TGTGCCAGCAGCGAGAGACAGGGTGGAAATTCACCCCTCCACTTT. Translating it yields CASSERQGGNSPLHF.

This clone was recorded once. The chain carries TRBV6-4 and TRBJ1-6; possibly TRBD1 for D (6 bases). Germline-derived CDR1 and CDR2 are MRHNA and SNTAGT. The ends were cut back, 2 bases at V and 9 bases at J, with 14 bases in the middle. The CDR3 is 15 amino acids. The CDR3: CASSDHGQPPSPLHF. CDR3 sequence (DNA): TGTGCCAGCAGTGACCACGGACAGCCGCCTTCACCCCTCCACTTT.

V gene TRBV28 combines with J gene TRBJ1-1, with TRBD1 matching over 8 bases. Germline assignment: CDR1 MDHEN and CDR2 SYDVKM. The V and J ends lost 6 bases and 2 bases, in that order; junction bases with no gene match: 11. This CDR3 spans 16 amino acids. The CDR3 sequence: CASSPFQGAGNTEAFF. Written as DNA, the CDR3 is TGTGCCAGCAGCCCTTTCCAGGGGGCCGGAAACACTGAAGCTTTCTTT.

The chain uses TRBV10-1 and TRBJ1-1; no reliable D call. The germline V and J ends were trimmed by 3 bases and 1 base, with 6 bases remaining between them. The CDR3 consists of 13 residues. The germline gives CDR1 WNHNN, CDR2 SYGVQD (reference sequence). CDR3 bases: TGCGCCAGCAGTGAAGGTCGGAACACTGAAGCTTTCTTT. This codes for CASSEGRNTEAFF.

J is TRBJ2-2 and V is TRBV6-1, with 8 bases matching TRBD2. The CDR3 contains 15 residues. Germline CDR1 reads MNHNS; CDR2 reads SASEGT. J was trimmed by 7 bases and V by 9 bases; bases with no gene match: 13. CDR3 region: CASEKRGLDNGELFF. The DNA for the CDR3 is TGTGCCAGTGAGAAGCGGGGGCTTGATAACGGGGAGCTGTTTTTT.

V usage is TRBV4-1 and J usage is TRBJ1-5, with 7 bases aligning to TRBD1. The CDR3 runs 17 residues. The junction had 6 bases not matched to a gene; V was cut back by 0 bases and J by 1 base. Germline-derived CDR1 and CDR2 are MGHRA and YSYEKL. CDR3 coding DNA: TGCGCCAGCAGCCAAGATTACGGGACAGAAAGCAATCAGCCCCAGCATTTT. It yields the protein CASSQDYGTESNQPQHF.

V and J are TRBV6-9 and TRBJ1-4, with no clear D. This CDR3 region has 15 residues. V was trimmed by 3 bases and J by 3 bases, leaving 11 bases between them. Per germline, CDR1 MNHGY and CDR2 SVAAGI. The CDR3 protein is CASSYGSGANEKLFF. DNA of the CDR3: TGTGCCAGCAGTTACGGGTCCGGGGCTAATGAAAAACTGTTTTTT.

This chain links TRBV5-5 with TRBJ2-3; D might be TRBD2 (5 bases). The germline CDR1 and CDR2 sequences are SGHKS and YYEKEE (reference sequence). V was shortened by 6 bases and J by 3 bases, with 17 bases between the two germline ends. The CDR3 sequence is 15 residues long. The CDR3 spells CASTTRDYRTDTQYF. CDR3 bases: TGTGCCAGCACCACCCGGGATTATCGGACAGATACGCAGTATTTT. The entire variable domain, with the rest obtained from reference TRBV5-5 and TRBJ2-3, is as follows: DAGVTQSPTHLIKTRGQQVTLRCSPISGHKSVSWYQQVLGQGPQFIFQYYEKEERGRGNFPDRFSARQFPNYSSELNVNALLLGDSALYLCASTTRDYRTDTQYFGPGTRLTVL.

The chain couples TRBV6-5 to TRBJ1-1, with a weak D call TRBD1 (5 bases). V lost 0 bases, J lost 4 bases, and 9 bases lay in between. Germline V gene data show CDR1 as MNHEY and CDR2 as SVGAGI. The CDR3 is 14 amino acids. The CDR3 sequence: CASSYSAGPTEAFF. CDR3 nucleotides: TGTGCCAGCAGTTACTCAGCAGGGCCCACTGAAGCTTTCTTT.

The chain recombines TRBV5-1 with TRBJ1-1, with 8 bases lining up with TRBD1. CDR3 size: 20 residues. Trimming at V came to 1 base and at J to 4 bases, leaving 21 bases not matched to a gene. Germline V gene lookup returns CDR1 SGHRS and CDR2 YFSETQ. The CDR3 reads CASSLSRTGFRFDRGTEAFF. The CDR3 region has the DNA TGCGCCAGCAGCTTGTCCAGGACAGGGTTCCGATTTGACCGGGGCACTGAAGCTTTCTTT.

Here the CDR3 DNA reads TGTGCCAGCAGCCTCTACGGTGTGGTCACTGAAGCTTTCTTT. Its protein is CASSLYGVVTEAFF. The rearrangement uses TRBV7-2 and TRBJ1-1, with unresolved D. The V gene lost 5 bases and the J gene lost 4 bases, with 14 bases spanning the gap. Germline values: CDR1 SGHTA, CDR2 FQGNSA. This CDR3 has 14 amino acids.

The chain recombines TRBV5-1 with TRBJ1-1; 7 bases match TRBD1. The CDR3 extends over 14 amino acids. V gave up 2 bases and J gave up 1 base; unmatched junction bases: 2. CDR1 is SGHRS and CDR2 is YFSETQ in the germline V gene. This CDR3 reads CASSFDRANTEAFF. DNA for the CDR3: TGCGCCAGCAGCTTCGACAGGGCGAACACTGAAGCTTTCTTT.

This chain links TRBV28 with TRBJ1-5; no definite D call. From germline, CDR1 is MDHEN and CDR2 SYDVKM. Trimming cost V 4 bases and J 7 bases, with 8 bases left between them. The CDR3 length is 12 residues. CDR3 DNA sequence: TGTGCCAGCAGTTCAAATGAACAGCCCCAGCATTTT. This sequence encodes CASSSNEQPQHF. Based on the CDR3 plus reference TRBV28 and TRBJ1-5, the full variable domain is DVKVTQSSRYLVKRTGEKVFLECVQDMDHENMFWYRQDPGLGLRLIYFSYDVKMKEKGDIPEGYSVSREKKERFSLILESASTNQTSMYLCASSSNEQPQHFGDGTRLSIL.

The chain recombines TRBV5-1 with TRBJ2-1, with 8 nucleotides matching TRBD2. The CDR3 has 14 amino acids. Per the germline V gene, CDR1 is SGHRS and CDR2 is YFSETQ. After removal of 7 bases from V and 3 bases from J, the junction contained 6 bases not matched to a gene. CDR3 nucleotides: TGCGCCAGCTTCGGGGGGGACTTCTACAATGAGCAGTTCTTC. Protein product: CASFGGDFYNEQFF.

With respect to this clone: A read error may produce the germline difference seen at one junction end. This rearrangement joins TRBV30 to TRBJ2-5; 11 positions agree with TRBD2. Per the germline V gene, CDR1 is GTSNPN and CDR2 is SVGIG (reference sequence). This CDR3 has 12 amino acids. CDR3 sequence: CAVSGGEKTQYF. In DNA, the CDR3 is TGCGCAGTTAGCGGGGGGGAGAAGACCCAGTACTTC.

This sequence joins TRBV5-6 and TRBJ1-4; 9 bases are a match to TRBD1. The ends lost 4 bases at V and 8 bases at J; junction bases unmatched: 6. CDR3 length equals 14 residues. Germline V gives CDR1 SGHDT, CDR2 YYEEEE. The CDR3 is CASSKTGGGEKLFF. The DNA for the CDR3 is TGTGCCAGCAGCAAGACAGGGGGTGGAGAAAAACTGTTTTTT.

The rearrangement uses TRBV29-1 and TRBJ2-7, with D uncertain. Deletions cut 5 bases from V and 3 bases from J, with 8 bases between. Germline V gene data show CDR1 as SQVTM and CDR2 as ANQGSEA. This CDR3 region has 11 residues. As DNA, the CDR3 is TGCAGCGTTTTTCACAACTACGAGCAGTACTTC. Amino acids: CSVFHNYEQYF.

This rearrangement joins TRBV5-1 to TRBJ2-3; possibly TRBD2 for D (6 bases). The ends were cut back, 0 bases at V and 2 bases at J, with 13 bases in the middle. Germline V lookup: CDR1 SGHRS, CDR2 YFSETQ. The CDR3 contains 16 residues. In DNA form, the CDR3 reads TGCGCCAGCAGCTTGGATCCGGGGGATTCCACAGATACGCAGTATTTT. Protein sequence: CASSLDPGDSTDTQYF.

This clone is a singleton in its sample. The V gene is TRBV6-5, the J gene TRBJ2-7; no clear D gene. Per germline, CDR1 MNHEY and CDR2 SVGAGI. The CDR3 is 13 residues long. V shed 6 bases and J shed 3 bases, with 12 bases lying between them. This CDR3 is CASRPHSDYEQYF. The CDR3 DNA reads TGTGCCAGCAGGCCTCACAGTGACTACGAGCAGTACTTC.